This T cell receptor (beta chain) came from a study of cytomegalovirus exposure and HLA in healthy donors. General study points: That first-cohort TCR clusters tended to co-occur in the approximately 110 validation repertoires was found in a later analysis. The listing of roughly 160 TCR beta chains classed them as cytomegalovirus-associated.

About this clone: Its antigen is still unknown.

Sequencing was performed with immunoSEQ multiplex PCR; in TCRdb, only in-frame clones are kept and a portion is missing. The repertoire holds under 150,000 clones, with around nine tenths as singletons. The CDR3 is made up of 14 amino acids. Germline V CDR1 and CDR2: LNHNV, YYDKDF (reference sequence). Deletions cut 0 bases from V and 2 bases from J, with 7 bases between. The receptor was isolated from a man aged 18 to 29 in good health and CMV-seropositive. The chain combines TRBV15 with TRBJ1-2, with D unclear. Sequencing was performed on PBMCs. DNA for the CDR3: TGTGCCACCAGCAGAGATTGGCTGAACTATGGCTACACCTTC. Translation: CATSRDWLNYGYTF.